This T cell receptor (beta chain) is drawn from a study of technical replicates of blood from a handful of donors. V dropped 11 bases and J dropped 6 bases, with 7 bases sitting between them. The germline V gene encodes CDR1 SGHVS and CDR2 FQNEAQ. The CDR3 is 9 residues long. TCRdb keeps only in-frame clones here, not all; method: immunoSEQ multiplex PCR. Of more than 90,000 clones in the sample, around 95% were seen once. This TCR was recovered from a human donor in good health. The sample was T cells isolated from PBMCs. The chain couples TRBV7-8 to TRBJ1-1; no clear D. In nucleotides, the CDR3 is TGTGCCTCGAGGCCTGAAGCTTTCTTT. This gives the protein CASRPEAFF.